The sequence of this T cell receptor (beta chain) was determined in a study of T cells in Graves' hyperthyroidism and ophthalmopathy. Across the study: Peripheral blood sampling occurred at initial diagnosis, before any treatment.

This clonotype was counted at least ten times. CDR3 size: 15 residues. V gave up 4 bases and J gave up 4 bases; unmatched junction bases: 7. CDR1 DFQATT and CDR2 SNEGSKA come from the germline V gene (reference sequence). There were TCR beta CDR3 regions amplified from RNA transcripts. The HTBI primer set served for first-round RT-PCR of the TCR CDR3. One entry per CDR3 protein, called by TCRdb with MiXCR from the multiplex PCR reads. The sample holds about 360,000 distinct CDR3 sequences, less than 15% seen once. Sequencing was carried out using blood. The TCR originated in a woman aged 18-35 years with Graves' hyperthyroidism. The V gene is TRBV20-1, the J gene TRBJ2-1; 10 bases are a match to TRBD2. The CDR3 nucleotides read TGCAGTGCTACCCTAGCGGGAGCAACTTACAATGAGCAGTTCTTC. The encoded protein is CSATLAGATYNEQFF.